These 27 T cell receptor beta chains share one sample of origin, sequenced in a study of blood T cell repertoires in COVID-19. Repertoires were generated with immunoSEQ multiplex PCR, while TCRdb's copy carries only in-frame clones and drops some. The sample gives roughly 99,000 clones, about four fifths of which show up once; around 4.4% is in the top ten. The sample comprised peripheral blood. Receptor source: a man between 65 and 79 years old with acute or convalescent COVID-19.

This clone was counted only a few times. The chain uses TRBV18 and TRBJ1-5, with D perhaps matching TRBD1 (5 bases). CDR3 size: 14 residues. The germline CDR1 and CDR2 sequences are KGHSH and LQKENI. Trimming left V 5 bases short and J 6 bases short, with 14 bases between. CDR3 sequence: CASSRGQGGQPQHF. In nucleotides, the CDR3 is TGTGCCAGCTCAAGGGGCCAGGGTGGTCAGCCCCAGCATTTT.

The chain is built from TRBV6-5 and TRBJ2-1, with D maybe TRBD1 (6 bases). This CDR3 is 16 amino acids long. Germline V gene sequence: CDR1 MNHEY, CDR2 SVGAGI. Deletions cut 1 base from V and 4 bases from J, with 14 bases between. CDR3 in amino acids: CASSYWGPGEYNEQFF. In nucleotides, the CDR3 is TGTGCCAGCAGTTACTGGGGGCCTGGGGAGTACAATGAGCAGTTCTTC.

This clone was counted a single time. The chain employs TRBV6-6 and TRBJ1-1, with 7 bases fitting TRBD1. Losses at the gene ends were 0 bases for V and 5 bases for J; bases not matched to a gene: 6. Germline V gives CDR1 MNHNY, CDR2 SVGAGI (reference sequence). The CDR3 consists of 15 residues. The DNA for the CDR3 is TGTGCCAGCAGTTACTCTTCCGAGGGGGCGACTGAAGCTTTCTTT. Amino acid sequence: CASSYSSEGATEAFF.

This clone was found once. The chain carries TRBV6-5 and TRBJ2-7, with TRBD1 matching over 8 bases. CDR1 and CDR2 (germline): MNHEY, SVGAGI. This CDR3 has 15 amino acids. V trimming: 6 bases; J trimming: 4 bases; junction bases outside the gene matches: 11. The CDR3 is CASSLLPTGEYEQYF. In DNA form, the CDR3 reads TGTGCCAGCAGCCTACTGCCGACAGGGGAGTACGAGCAGTACTTC.

V gene TRBV3-1 (or the pseudogene TRBV3-2) combines with J gene TRBJ1-2; no firm D call. CDR1 LGHDT and CDR2 YNNKEL come from the germline V gene (reference sequence). Trimming stripped 1 base from V and 5 bases from J, with 11 bases between. The CDR3 covers 14 residues. The CDR3 DNA sequence: TGTGCCAGCAGCCAAGCGGTCTGGTCGTATGGCTACACCTTC. This encodes CASSQAVWSYGYTF.

This clone occurred once. The rearrangement uses TRBV7-2 and TRBJ2-2; 8 positions match TRBD2. The V gene's germline CDR1 is SGHTA and CDR2 FQGNSA. The CDR3 sequence is 15 residues long. V lost 7 bases and J lost 6; bases outside the gene matches: 10. In DNA, the CDR3 is TGTGCCAGCACTGCAGGACTAGCCGACGCCGGGGAGCTGTTTTTT. Translation: CASTAGLADAGELFF.

The gene calls are TRBV27 and TRBJ1-2; D is possibly TRBD1 (5 bases). Looked up from germline, CDR1 is MNHEY and CDR2 is SMNVEV (reference sequence). This CDR3 comprises 16 residues. Trimming pared 7 bases from V and 3 bases from J, leaving 21 bases between. The DNA for the CDR3 is TGTGCCAGCACCATTAACTCAGGGTTCGTTCACTATGGCTACACCTTC. This codes for CASTINSGFVHYGYTF.

About this clone itself: The same CDR3 also results from other DNA sequences found in this sample. This chain connects TRBV2 to TRBJ2-5; 7 nucleotides align to TRBD1. The CDR3 totals 13 residues. Germline V CDR1 and CDR2: SNHLY, FYNNEI. With V trimmed by 6 bases and J by 1 base, 2 bases remained unmatched. The CDR3 DNA reads TGTGCCAGCAGGGGGACAGCCCAAGAGACCCAGTACTTC. This codes for CASRGTAQETQYF.

The chain links TRBV20-1 to TRBJ1-3; 7 bases map to TRBD1. Germline CDR1 DFQATT, CDR2 SNEGSKA (reference sequence). CDR3 length equals 14 residues. Unmatched junction bases numbered 7, after V lost 4 bases and J lost 4 bases. CDR3 residues: CSATDRASGNTIYF. CDR3 in DNA: TGCAGTGCTACTGACAGGGCTTCAGGAAACACCATATATTTT.

The chain combines TRBV5-6 with TRBJ1-2; maybe TRBD1 (5 bases). This CDR3 has 14 residues. The V gene's germline CDR1 is SGHDT and CDR2 YYEEEE. Between the trimmed V and J ends, which lost 4 bases and 4 bases, there was a span of 14 bases. The CDR3 nucleotides are TGTGCCAGCAGCCCGAACCAGGGTGTCTATGGCTACACCTTC. Translating it yields CASSPNQGVYGYTF.

The rearrangement links TRBV7-8 to TRBJ1-1; tentative D call: TRBD1 (6 bases). Germline CDR1 and CDR2: SGHVS and FQNEAQ. V lost 4 bases and J lost 3, with 12 bases in between. The CDR3 contains 14 residues. The CDR3 DNA sequence: TGTGCCAGCAGCTACACAGGGAGTCACACTGAAGCTTTCTTT. Encoded protein: CASSYTGSHTEAFF.

CDR3 amino acids: CASTFGRRNYGYTF. As DNA, the CDR3 is TGTGCCAGCACCTTCGGGAGGAGGAACTATGGCTACACCTTC. The chain combines TRBV13 with TRBJ1-2, with no clear D. This CDR3 has 14 amino acids. V dropped 7 bases and J dropped 2 bases, with 14 bases sitting between them. The V gene's germline CDR1 is PRHDT and CDR2 FYEKMQ (reference sequence).

The chain employs TRBV19 and TRBJ2-3, with 7 bases matching TRBD1. The length of the CDR3 is 14 residues. V was pared by 1 base and J by 6 bases, with 4 bases of the junction left unmatched. Germline CDR1 reads LNHDA; CDR2 reads SQIVND (reference sequence). The CDR3 DNA reads as TGTGCCAGTAGTATAGGACAGGGAAGGGATACGCAGTATTTT. Translated: CASSIGQGRDTQYF.

The V call is TRBV7-7, the J call TRBJ2-5, with 8 bases matching TRBD2. The germline V gene encodes CDR1 SSHAT and CDR2 FNYEAQ (reference sequence). After removal of 1 base from V and 4 bases from J, the junction contained 5 bases not matched to a gene. The length of the CDR3 is 15 residues. CDR3 sequence reads: CASSLGASGLETQYF. As DNA, the CDR3 is TGTGCCAGCAGCTTAGGGGCTAGCGGGTTAGAGACCCAGTACTTC.

This chain uses TRBV5-5 with TRBJ2-7; 7 bases match TRBD1. This CDR3 is built from 16 residues. The ends lost 0 bases at V and 2 bases at J; junction bases unmatched: 8. The germline gives CDR1 SGHKS, CDR2 YYEKEE (reference sequence). In nucleotides, the CDR3 is TGTGCCAGCAGCTTGGAATTCGGGACAGCAACCTACGAGCAGTACTTC. This translates into CASSLEFGTATYEQYF.

The chain is built from TRBV3-1 (or the pseudogene TRBV3-2) and TRBJ2-5; 7 bases are a match to TRBD2. Per germline, CDR1 LGHDT and CDR2 YNNKEL (reference sequence). This CDR3 spans 14 amino acids. Trimming removed 1 base from V and 1 base from J; junction bases left unmatched: 0. The CDR3 loop is CASSQASGQETQYF. In nucleotides, the CDR3 is TGTGCCAGCAGCCAAGCTAGCGGCCAAGAGACCCAGTACTTC.

V usage is TRBV5-4 and J usage is TRBJ1-6, with TRBD1 identical over 10 bases. The CDR3 covers 14 residues. In germline, CDR1 is SGHNT, CDR2 YYREEE (reference sequence). The J segment lost 6 bases and the V segment lost 3 bases, leaving 0 bases of the junction unmatched. The DNA for the CDR3 is TGTGCCAGCAGCTGGACAGGGGGTAATTCACCCCTCCACTTT. Residues: CASSWTGGNSPLHF.

The rearrangement uses TRBV12-3 or TRBV12-4 and TRBJ1-3, with D perhaps matching TRBD1 (5 bases). Between the trimmed V and J ends, which lost 6 bases and 9 bases, there was a span of 12 bases. CDR3 size: 12 residues. This CDR3 is CASSTGGGTIYF. CDR3 DNA sequence: TGTGCCAGCAGCACTGGGGGGGGCACCATATATTTT.

This rearrangement joins TRBV14 to TRBJ1-1, with 8 positions matching TRBD1. Germline V gene lookup returns CDR1 SGHDN and CDR2 FVKESK. This CDR3 has 19 residues. The trim removed 1 base at V and 3 bases at J, leaving 16 bases unmatched. This chain's CDR3 is CASSQALQGGKPSDTEAFF. The CDR3 nucleotides are TGTGCCAGCAGCCAAGCCTTACAGGGGGGGAAACCGTCGGACACTGAAGCTTTCTTT.

The rearrangement uses TRBV10-3 and TRBJ2-1; tentatively, D is TRBD1 (6 bases). The V and J ends lost 0 bases and 10 bases respectively, with 19 bases between them. CDR1 is ENHRY, CDR2 SYGVKD, per germline. The CDR3 consists of 16 residues. The DNA for the CDR3 is TGTGCCATCAGTGAGTCAAGAACAGGGCAGCCGGAGGAGCAGTTCTTC. The encoded protein is CAISESRTGQPEEQFF.

This clone was found once. The chain uses TRBV5-4 and TRBJ2-6; 7 nucleotides agree with TRBD2. Germline V lookup: CDR1 SGHNT, CDR2 YYREEE (reference sequence). There are 16 residues in the CDR3. V lost 10 bases, J lost 2 bases, and 12 bases stayed unmatched. The CDR3 loop reads CAAHGSGEPGANVLTF. The CDR3 bases are TGTGCCGCCCACGGGAGCGGGGAGCCTGGGGCCAACGTCCTGACTTTC.

This clone was detected once. The chain is built from TRBV19 and TRBJ1-2, with 7 nucleotides matching TRBD1. The V and J ends lost 5 bases and 4 bases, in that order; junction bases with no gene match: 10. The CDR3 runs to 15 residues. Germline CDR1 reads LNHDA; CDR2 reads SQIVND (reference sequence). CDR3 sequence (DNA): TGTGCCAGTAGTCGCGGGACAGCCCACACCTATGGCTACACCTTC. Its protein is CASSRGTAHTYGYTF.

This chain links TRBV10-3 with TRBJ2-5; perhaps TRBD1 as D (6 bases). There are 15 residues in the CDR3. V lost 2 bases, J lost 2 bases, and 12 bases lay in between. Germline V lookup: CDR1 ENHRY, CDR2 SYGVKD. The DNA of the CDR3 is TGTGCCATCAGTGAGACCGAGACAGGACAAGAGACCCAGTACTTC. Translating gives CAISETETGQETQYF.

The V call is TRBV7-3, the J call TRBJ2-1, with 7 bases that match TRBD2. CDR1 and CDR2 (germline): SGHTA, FQGTGA. J gave up 10 bases and V 1 base, and 16 bases lay outside the gene matches. The CDR3 runs to 17 residues. CDR3 loop: CASSLKEGSGFSGEQFF. The CDR3 nucleotides read TGTGCCAGCAGCTTAAAGGAGGGTAGCGGGTTCTCTGGGGAGCAGTTCTTC.

The chain carries TRBV7-9 and TRBJ2-1; D is uncertain. CDR1 and CDR2 (germline): SEHNR, FQNEAQ (reference sequence). This CDR3 region has 12 residues. V dropped 4 bases and J dropped 8 bases, with 9 bases sitting between them. The DNA of the CDR3 is TGTGCCAGCAGCTACCTAATCTATGAGCAGTTCTTC. This encodes CASSYLIYEQFF.

To note about this clone: Mismatch with germline at one junction end may stem from a read error. The chain joins TRBV4-3 to TRBJ1-2; maybe TRBD1 (5 bases). CDR3 length equals 14 residues. CDR1 and CDR2 (germline): LGHNA, YSLEER. CDR3 sequence reads: CASGQDGAGYGYTF. CDR3 DNA sequence: TGCGCCAGCGGCCAAGATGGGGCAGGCTATGGCTACACCTTC.

V and J are TRBV18 and TRBJ2-2, with no clear D. CDR1 and CDR2 (germline): KGHSH, LQKENI. The CDR3 contains 15 residues. Trimming took off 6 bases at V and 0 bases at J, with 11 bases between the two ends. The CDR3 reads CASSNKTTNTGELFF. DNA of the CDR3: TGTGCCAGCTCTAACAAAACTACGAACACCGGGGAGCTGTTTTTT.